The T cell receptor beta chain under discussion was sequenced for a study of radiation and T cells in renal cell carcinoma. Specified time point: blood 4 weeks post-SBRT, at nephrectomy. The treatment here: 15 Gy SBRT to primary tumor, nephrectomy 4 weeks later. Blood was sampled at baseline, 2 weeks and 4 weeks after SBRT. The germline gives CDR1 SGHTA, CDR2 FQGNSA. CDR3 length: 16 amino acids. V was cut by 5 bases and J by 5 bases, with 19 bases left in between. Method: immunoSEQ multiplex PCR; TCRdb's copy keeps in-frame clones and lacks some. In the table there are 140,000 or so clones, around 88% of which are singletons.

The TCR comes from a woman aged 45-65 years with renal cell carcinoma. The sequencing used blood, collected from a patient whose treatment included radiotherapy and nephrectomy. The gene calls are TRBV7-2 and TRBJ1-5; the D gene is possibly TRBD1 (5 bases). The CDR3, as DNA: TGTGCCAGCAGCGTCAACTTGGGGCGCCAGGATCAGCCCCAGCATTTT. It encodes CASSVNLGRQDQPQHF.